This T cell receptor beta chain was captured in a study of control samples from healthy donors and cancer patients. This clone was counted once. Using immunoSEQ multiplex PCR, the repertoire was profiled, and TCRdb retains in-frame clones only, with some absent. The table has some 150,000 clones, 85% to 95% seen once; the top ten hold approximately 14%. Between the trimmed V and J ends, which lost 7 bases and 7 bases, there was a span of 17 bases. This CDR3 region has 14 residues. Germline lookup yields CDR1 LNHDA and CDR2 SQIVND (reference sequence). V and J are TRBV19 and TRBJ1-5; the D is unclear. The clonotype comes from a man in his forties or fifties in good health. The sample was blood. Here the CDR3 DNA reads TGTGCCAGTAAATTAAGACAACGCAGGCAGCCCCAGCATTTT. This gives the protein CASKLRQRRQPQHF.